Presented here are 3 T cell receptor beta chains from one specimen sequenced in a study of T cell responses to AZD1222 COVID-19 vaccine. Assay used: immunoSEQ multiplex PCR; TCRdb lists only in-frame clones, some missing. The repertoire includes 90,000 to 100,000 clones, 65% to 85% of them detected once, and approximately 15% sits in the top ten. Specimen: peripheral blood, collected 28 days after the second AZD1222 dose. The receptors were sampled from an adult who received the AZD1222 COVID-19 vaccine.

This chain links TRBV19 with TRBJ2-5; possibly TRBD2 for D (5 bases). Trimming took 8 bases from V and 2 from J, leaving 12 bases between them. Germline V gives CDR1 LNHDA, CDR2 SQIVND (reference sequence). The CDR3 sequence is 13 residues long. The CDR3 region is CASATGIQETQYF. The CDR3 DNA reads as TGTGCCAGTGCTACCGGGATTCAAGAGACCCAGTACTTC.

The chain has TRBV27 and TRBJ2-6; D gene unclear. Germline lookup yields CDR1 MNHEY and CDR2 SMNVEV (reference sequence). This CDR3 spans 13 amino acids. The V end lost 8 bases, the J end lost 0 bases, and 5 bases lay between the germline ends. CDR3 sequence: CASSGSGANVLTF. CDR3 bases: TGTGCCAGCTCCGGCTCTGGGGCCAACGTCCTGACTTTC. The complete variable domain, with remaining parts taken from reference TRBV27 and TRBJ2-6, reads EAQVTQNPRYLITVTGKKLTVTCSQNMNHEYMSWYRQDPGLGLRQIYYSMNVEVTDKGDVPEGYKVSRKEKRNFPLILESPSPNQTSLYFCASSGSGANVLTFGAGSRLTVL.

The chain recombines TRBV7-2 with TRBJ2-5, with 7 bases that match TRBD1. The CDR3 length is 16 residues. In germline, CDR1 is SGHTA, CDR2 FQGNSA. The trim removed 5 bases at V and 4 bases at J, leaving 13 bases unmatched. The CDR3 coding sequence is TGTGCCAGCAGCAAGTGGTCAGGCAGGGGGTCAGAGACCCAGTACTTC. Translating gives CASSKWSGRGSETQYF.